The T cell receptor beta chain under discussion was sequenced for a study of T-cell memory formation after mild COVID-19. TCRdb redid the calling of the 5' RACE reads with MiXCR, one entry per CDR3 protein. The sample records fewer than 400,000 distinct CDR3 sequences, 10% to 15% being singletons. Whole-study results and caveats: Clones that contracted clustered mainly in CM and EM if CD4+ and in EMRA if CD8+.

The ends lost 2 bases at V and 4 bases at J; junction bases unmatched: 11. CDR1 is DFQATT, CDR2 SNEGSKA, per germline (reference sequence). The CDR3 length is 16 residues. To note about this clonotype: The target antigen is unknown.

The source material was PBMCs or a T cell subset sorted from them (not recorded which). The chain carries TRBV20-1 and TRBJ2-1, with 7 nucleotides matching TRBD2. This clonotype was sampled from a young man who had mild COVID-19 (a few samples of this study predate the infection). Cell type and time point are not known. CDR3 DNA: TGCAGTGCTAGAACCCTCGAAGCGGGGCTATACAATGAGCAGTTCTTC. This gives the protein CSARTLEAGLYNEQFF.